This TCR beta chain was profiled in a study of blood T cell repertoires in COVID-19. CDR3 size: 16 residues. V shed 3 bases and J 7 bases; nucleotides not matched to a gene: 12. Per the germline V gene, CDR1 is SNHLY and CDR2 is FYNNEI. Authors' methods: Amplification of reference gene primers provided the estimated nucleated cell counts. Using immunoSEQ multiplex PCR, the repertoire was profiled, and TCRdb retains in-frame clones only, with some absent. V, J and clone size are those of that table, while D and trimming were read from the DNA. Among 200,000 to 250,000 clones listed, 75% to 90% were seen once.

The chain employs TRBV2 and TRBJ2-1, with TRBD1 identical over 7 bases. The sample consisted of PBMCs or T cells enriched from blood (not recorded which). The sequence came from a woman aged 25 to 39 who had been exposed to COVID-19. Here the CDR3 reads CASSDGRGSRGNEQFF. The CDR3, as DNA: TGTGCCAGCAGTGATGGTAGGGGTAGCAGGGGGAATGAGCAGTTCTTC.